What follows describes a single T cell receptor (beta chain). What it binds is not known. The data derive from a study of type 1 and type 2 diabetes patients. Study observations and caveats: Highly-expanded CD4+ clones were few in type 2 diabetes, median one, 3.9% of reads.

CDR1 and CDR2 from the germline V gene are SNHLY and FYNNEI. V was shortened by 4 bases and J by 6 bases, with 13 bases between the two germline ends. The length of the CDR3 is 14 residues. Genomic DNA was the PCR template. Multiplex PCR with 30 forward and 13 reverse primers amplified the TCR beta CDR3. Each CDR3 protein gets one entry after TCRdb re-called the multiplex PCR reads with MiXCR. This sample has a few hundred thousand distinct CDR3 sequences, with roughly 50% found just once. The clonotype originates from a young man with type 2 diabetes. The V and J genes are TRBV2 and TRBJ1-5; a possible D gene is TRBD1 (5 bases). The sample taken for sequencing was peripheral blood mononuclear cells (PBMCs). CDR3 coding DNA: TGTGCCAGCAGTGGGGACGTTGGGGGTCAGCCCCAGCATTTT. Its translation: CASSGDVGGQPQHF.